Sequencing of this TCR beta chain was carried out in a study of identical twins. Findings and limits, study-wide: In monozygotic twins, models underestimated the sharing of out-of-frame TCR alpha. A partial confounding effect on zero-insertion analyses could come from invariant MAIT and iNKT cells.

This clonotype has ten or more counts. Its antigen is not identified. Trimming stripped 8 bases from V and 9 bases from J, with 26 bases between. The CDR3 loop spans 16 amino acids. Germline V gene sequence: CDR1 SGHAT, CDR2 FQNNGV. With template switching, a universal primer site was added, and the cDNA carried unique molecular identifiers. Each CDR3 protein is one row after TCRdb ran MiXCR on the 5' RACE reads. The table includes 300,000 to 400,000 distinct CDR3 sequences, about 9% detected once. V gene TRBV11-2 combines with J gene TRBJ2-1; D call uncertain. This TCR came from a woman in her forties or fifties in good health. Sequencing used naive T cells sorted from blood. The CDR3 spells CASDADRKIGRSEQFF. CDR3 in DNA: TGTGCCAGCGATGCGGACCGCAAAATAGGTAGGAGTGAGCAGTTCTTC.